This TCR beta chain was obtained from a study of blood T cell repertoires in COVID-19. Overall study: Donors in the United States, Italy and Spain gave samples during acute or convalescent COVID-19. Sources were T cells, B-cell-depleted T cells, or PBMCs; the material itself was cDNA or gDNA.

As handled by the study authors: The authors estimated nucleated cell counts from reference gene primer amplification. Clones were sequenced by immunoSEQ multiplex PCR, and TCRdb holds only the in-frame ones, with some missing. V, J and clone size reflect that table, while D and trimming were determined from the DNA. The table records roughly 200,000 clones, approximately 89% of them present only once. This CDR3 region has 14 residues. CDR1 SNHLY and CDR2 FYNNEI come from the germline V gene. V was trimmed by 7 bases and J by 5 bases, leaving 17 bases between them. The chain uses TRBV2 and TRBJ2-5; D not certain. The receptor was derived from a woman aged 25 to 39 with acute or convalescent COVID-19. The sample taken for sequencing was peripheral blood. CDR3 bases: TGTGCCAGCACGCCCCTCCGCGTCGGGGAGACCCAGTACTTC. It encodes CASTPLRVGETQYF. Full variable domain (missing parts from reference TRBV2 and TRBJ2-5): EPEVTQTPSHQVTQMGQEVILRCVPISNHLYFYWYRQILGQKVEFLVSFYNNEISEKSEIFDDQFSVERPDGSNFTLKIRSTKLEDSAMYFCASTPLRVGETQYFGPGTRLLVL.